This passage covers 27 T cell receptor beta chains from one sample sequenced in a study of preoperative IRX-2 immunotherapy in early breast cancer. Treatment noted: preoperative locoregional IRX-2 cytokine immunotherapy. Sequencing used immunoSEQ multiplex PCR; TCRdb keeps in-frame clones, though not all of them. Of about 32,000 clones in the sample, about four fifths were seen once. The source material was lymph node tissue, sampled from a patient treated with IRX-2 immunotherapy. All receptors derive from a human donor with breast cancer.

This chain links TRBV18 with TRBJ2-2; 10 bases agree with TRBD2. The CDR3 has 17 amino acids. Germline V lookup: CDR1 KGHSH, CDR2 LQKENI. The V and J ends lost 4 bases and 6 bases, in that order; junction bases with no gene match: 11. In DNA form, the CDR3 reads TGTGCCAGCTCACGGTTGGATAGCGGGAGGAAGGCCGGGGAGCTGTTTTTT. It is translated as CASSRLDSGRKAGELFF. The full variable domain, its missing parts supplied by reference TRBV18 and TRBJ2-2, is NAGVMQNPRHLVRRRGQEARLRCSPMKGHSHVYWYRQLPEEGLKFMVYLQKENIIDESGMPKERFSAEFPKEGPSILRIQQVVRGDSAAYFCASSRLDSGRKAGELFFGEGSRLTVL.

This chain joins TRBV11-3 and TRBJ2-6; D perhaps matches TRBD1 (6 bases). V gave up 5 bases and J gave up 0 bases, with 17 bases separating them. This CDR3 spans 18 amino acids. CDR1 is SGHNT and CDR2 is YENEEA in the germline V gene. CDR3 sequence (DNA): TGTGCCAGCAGCAAACAGGGCAAGGGGACCTCTGGGGCCAACGTCCTGACTTTC. As protein: CASSKQGKGTSGANVLTF.

The chain is built from TRBV29-1 and TRBJ2-7, with a weak D call TRBD1 (6 bases). The V gene lost 7 bases and the J gene lost 1 base, with 14 bases spanning the gap. Germline loops: CDR1 SQVTM, CDR2 ANQGSEA. There are 13 residues in the CDR3. The CDR3 loop reads CSASDRTSYEQYF. The CDR3 bases are TGCAGCGCCTCGGACAGAACATCCTACGAGCAGTACTTC.

V gene TRBV4-1 combines with J gene TRBJ2-1; D is ambiguous. Germline V gene lookup returns CDR1 MGHRA and CDR2 YSYEKL. The CDR3 totals 18 residues. The germline V and J ends were trimmed by 3 bases and 0 bases, with 18 bases remaining between them. CDR3 in amino acids: CASSQSISGHGSYNEQFF. CDR3 nucleotides: TGCGCCAGCAGCCAGTCCATCTCAGGCCATGGCTCCTACAATGAGCAGTTCTTC.

This chain links TRBV11-3 with TRBJ2-2; D might be TRBD2 (6 bases). Looked up from germline, CDR1 is SGHNT and CDR2 is YENEEA. Trimming stripped 1 base from V and 8 bases from J, with 14 bases between. The CDR3 extends over 15 amino acids. CDR3 nucleotides: TGTGCCAGCAGCTTAGTGTCGGGAGTGGCTGGGGAGCTGTTTTTT. It codes for CASSLVSGVAGELFF.

The chain links TRBV10-2 to TRBJ1-1; the match to TRBD1 covers 9 bases. The CDR3 has 17 residues. Per the germline V gene, CDR1 is WSHSY and CDR2 is SAAADI. The junction had 8 bases not matched to a gene; V was cut back by 2 bases and J by 1 base. For the CDR3, the DNA is TGCGCCAGCAGTGAGGGAAGACCGACAGGGGGGAACACTGAAGCTTTCTTT. Its protein is CASSEGRPTGGNTEAFF.

The chain employs TRBV28 and TRBJ2-1, with a weak D call TRBD2 (6 bases). Germline-derived CDR1 and CDR2 are MDHEN and SYDVKM. The germline V and J ends were trimmed by 3 bases and 7 bases, with 16 bases remaining between them. The CDR3 runs to 15 residues. In DNA, the CDR3 is TGTGCCAGCAGTTTGCTGCCGGGGGATGGAAATGAGCAGTTCTTC. This sequence encodes CASSLLPGDGNEQFF.

This clone has only one observation. The V call is TRBV28, the J call TRBJ1-2; 7 bases line up with TRBD1. The germline V gene has CDR1 MDHEN and CDR2 SYDVKM. V was pared by 6 bases and J by 4 bases, with 2 bases of the junction left unmatched. The CDR3 has 12 residues. The CDR3 DNA reads as TGTGCCAGCAGGACAGGGAGCTATGGCTACACCTTC. It codes for CASRTGSYGYTF.

The chain is built from TRBV6-8 and TRBJ2-1, with TRBD1 identical over 7 bases. Looked up from germline, CDR1 is MNHGY and CDR2 is SAAAGT. The CDR3 spans 13 residues. The ends lost 6 bases at V and 5 bases at J; junction bases unmatched: 4. CDR3 sequence: CASRLGQNNEQFF. CDR3 sequence (DNA): TGTGCCAGCAGGCTGGGACAGAACAATGAGCAGTTCTTC.

As for this clone: The junction and the germline gene differ at one end; a read error may be behind it. The CDR3 sequence is CASRLESNGNTIYF. The DNA of the CDR3 is TGCGCCAGCAGATTGGAGTCTAATGGAAACACCATATATTTT. This chain connects TRBV5-1 to TRBJ1-3; D not resolved. The CDR3 loop spans 14 amino acids. In germline, CDR1 is SGHRS, CDR2 YFSETQ.

The chain has TRBV28 and TRBJ1-1; D is unresolved. The CDR3 contains 14 residues. Germline V gene lookup returns CDR1 MDHEN and CDR2 SYDVKM. Between the trimmed V and J ends, which lost 2 bases and 10 bases, there was a span of 17 bases. CDR3 protein: CASSLPHLGYGAFF. The DNA for the CDR3 is TGTGCCAGCAGTTTACCGCATTTGGGGTACGGAGCTTTCTTT.

Only one count was recorded for this clone. The chain combines TRBV28 with TRBJ1-6; no reliable D call. The CDR3 has 13 amino acids. In germline, CDR1 is MDHEN, CDR2 SYDVKM. Trimming removed 5 bases at V and 10 bases at J, with 12 bases between. CDR3 region: CASSPPGGSPLHF. The CDR3 DNA is TGTGCCAGCAGTCCTCCGGGAGGATCACCCCTCCACTTT.

This clone was found a few times. Read sequence stops 1 residue before the CDR3 end, and the germline J gene provides the missing end. V usage is TRBV10-3 and J usage is TRBJ1-1; unclear D gene. V lost 0 bases to trimming and J lost 1 base, with 6 bases between them. Germline V gives CDR1 ENHRY, CDR2 SYGVKD. This CDR3 spans 14 amino acids. This chain's CDR3 is CAISESTQNTEAFF. Partial CDR3 DNA: TGTGCCATCAGTGAGTCGACACAGAACACTGAAGCTTTC.

V and J are TRBV29-1 and TRBJ1-5; TRBD1 aligns across 8 bases. Germline V gene data show CDR1 as SQVTM and CDR2 as ANQGSEA. V shed 7 bases, J shed 6 bases, and the junction held 8 bases outside the gene matches. The CDR3 runs 13 residues. The CDR3 DNA sequence: TGCAGCGGAGGACAGGGCGGGGGTCAGCCCCAGCATTTT. Protein sequence: CSGGQGGGQPQHF.

Only one count was recorded for this clone. V is TRBV12-5 and J is TRBJ2-1; TRBD2 aligns across 10 bases. CDR1 is LGHNT, CDR2 FRNRAP, per germline. CDR3 length equals 17 residues. The CDR3 spells CASTYLAGGRPYNEQFF. The CDR3 DNA is TGTGCCAGCACATACTTAGCGGGAGGCCGACCCTACAATGAGCAGTTCTTC.

This clone was observed a handful of times. J is TRBJ2-2 and V is TRBV19; 7 bases line up with TRBD1. The CDR3 is 15 residues long. V gave up 4 bases and J gave up 2 bases; unmatched junction bases: 4. Germline values: CDR1 LNHDA, CDR2 SQIVND (reference sequence). This CDR3 reads CASSTRTGNTGELFF. The CDR3 DNA reads as TGTGCCAGTAGTACCCGGACAGGAAACACCGGGGAGCTGTTTTTT.

This chain uses TRBV18 with TRBJ2-3; D not certain. V was trimmed by 0 bases and J by 4 bases, leaving 5 bases between them. Germline V lookup: CDR1 KGHSH, CDR2 LQKENI. This CDR3 region has 13 residues. CDR3 coding DNA: TGTGCCAGCTCACCACCGGTGGCAGATACGCAGTATTTT. This sequence encodes CASSPPVADTQYF.

V gene TRBV4-1 combines with J gene TRBJ1-1, with unresolved D. V lost 1 base and J 5 bases, leaving 11 bases between the germline ends. Germline V gene lookup returns CDR1 MGHRA and CDR2 YSYEKL. The CDR3 totals 14 residues. DNA of the CDR3: TGCGCCAGCAGCCAAGGCGGCCTGGGGACTGAAGCTTTCTTT. Translated, it gives CASSQGGLGTEAFF.

The genes are TRBV30 and TRBJ1-1; D ambiguous. The CDR3 length is 12 residues. Trimming stripped 4 bases from V and 0 bases from J, with 6 bases between. Looked up from germline, CDR1 is GTSNPN and CDR2 is SVGIG (reference sequence). The CDR3 region has the DNA TGTGCCTGGAAAGCGTTGAACACTGAAGCTTTCTTT. It is translated as CAWKALNTEAFF.

This sequence joins TRBV11-1 and TRBJ2-7; 8 nucleotides match TRBD1. From germline, CDR1 is SGHAT and CDR2 FQDESV (reference sequence). V was pared by 4 bases and J by 3 bases, with 8 bases of the junction left unmatched. CDR3 length equals 15 residues. In nucleotides, the CDR3 is TGTGCCAGCAGCTCCCCCCCAGGGGGCCACTACGAGCAGTACTTC. It yields the protein CASSSPPGGHYEQYF.

The chain employs TRBV28 and TRBJ1-3; 7 bases align to TRBD1. After removal of 6 bases from V and 8 bases from J, the junction contained 4 bases not matched to a gene. Per germline, CDR1 MDHEN and CDR2 SYDVKM. The length of the CDR3 is 12 residues. The CDR3 protein is CASRTGSYTIYF. The CDR3 DNA reads as TGTGCCAGCAGGACAGGGAGCTACACCATATATTTT.

The V gene is TRBV6-8, the J gene TRBJ2-1; 9 nucleotides line up with TRBD1. Germline V lookup: CDR1 MNHGY, CDR2 SAAAGT. Germline trimming cut 6 bases from V and 7 bases from J; bases unmatched to any gene: 13. This CDR3 contains 16 residues. The DNA of the CDR3 is TGTGCCAGCAGCGATCTTGACAGGGGGTTATCGAATGAGCAGTTCTTC. Translating it yields CASSDLDRGLSNEQFF.

This clone was recorded once. Here the CDR3 DNA reads TGTGCCAGCAGTTTACAGGGGATTGGGAATTACAATGAGCAGTTCTTC. Translation: CASSLQGIGNYNEQFF. This chain links TRBV28 with TRBJ2-1, with D perhaps matching TRBD1 (6 bases). The V gene lost 2 bases and the J gene lost 4 bases, with 15 bases spanning the gap. The CDR3 totals 16 residues. Germline values: CDR1 MDHEN, CDR2 SYDVKM. Using reference TRBV28 and TRBJ2-1 for the parts outside the CDR3, the full variable domain is DVKVTQSSRYLVKRTGEKVFLECVQDMDHENMFWYRQDPGLGLRLIYFSYDVKMKEKGDIPEGYSVSREKKERFSLILESASTNQTSMYLCASSLQGIGNYNEQFFGPGTRLTVL.

The V call is TRBV6-7, the J call TRBJ1-1; maybe TRBD1 (6 bases). TRBV6-7 is an ORF, with its function uncertain. V lost 6 bases and J lost 8, with 10 bases in between. The CDR3 is made up of 11 amino acids. The CDR3 spells CASSGGGEAFF. The CDR3 DNA sequence: TGTGCCAGCAGCGGAGGGGGGGAAGCTTTCTTT.

This clone was seen a single time. V and J are TRBV28 and TRBJ1-4; D is ambiguous. The CDR3 has 16 residues. Germline CDR1 reads MDHEN; CDR2 reads SYDVKM. Trimming left V 4 bases short and J 0 bases short, with 12 bases between. Here the CDR3 DNA reads TGTGCCAGCAGTTCCCCAGAGGGCACAACTAATGAAAAACTGTTTTTT. As protein: CASSSPEGTTNEKLFF.

Comments on this clone: The sample holds other DNA sequences that translate to the same CDR3. The chain couples TRBV28 to TRBJ1-2; tentative D call: TRBD1 (5 bases). V lost 1 base and J 5 bases, leaving 8 bases between the germline ends. The length of the CDR3 is 13 residues. The germline gives CDR1 MDHEN, CDR2 SYDVKM. The CDR3: CASSLFGGYGYTF. The CDR3 nucleotides are TGTGCCAGCAGTTTATTTGGGGGGTATGGCTACACCTTC.

The gene calls are TRBV6-8 and TRBJ1-1; D may be TRBD1 (6 bases). The V and J ends lost 4 bases and 7 bases respectively, with 16 bases between them. The CDR3 runs to 14 residues. Per germline, CDR1 MNHGY and CDR2 SAAAGT. The CDR3 DNA is TGTGCCAGCAGTTCCGGGACGGGGGGCCTTGAAGCTTTCTTT. Translating gives CASSSGTGGLEAFF.